The T cell receptor beta chain described here comes from a study of a mutant IDH1 vaccine in newly diagnosed glioma. As to this clone: As yet, its antigen is unknown.

Sequenced by immunoSEQ multiplex PCR; TCRdb stores in-frame clones only, minus some. This sample yields some 56,000 clones, of which around 92% are seen a single time; 2.6% belongs to the top ten. General observations from the study: Of all patients, 93.3% showed vaccine-induced immune responses.

Time point noted: baseline, week 1 (first vaccination visit). The treatment here: pre-vaccination baseline after standard-of-care therapy. Source: PBMCs, taken from a glioma patient treated with radiotherapy, temozolomide or both. The sequence came from a man aged 45 to 65 with glioma.

The CDR3 bases are TGTGCCAGCAGTTACTCGACCACGGGGACCGGGGAGCAGTACTTC. It encodes CASSYSTTGTGEQYF. The chain couples TRBV6-5 to TRBJ2-7; D tentatively fits TRBD1 or TRBD2 (5 bases each). Trimming took off 0 bases at V and 7 bases at J, with 16 bases between the two ends. Per the germline V gene, CDR1 is MNHEY and CDR2 is SVGAGI. The CDR3 is 15 amino acids.